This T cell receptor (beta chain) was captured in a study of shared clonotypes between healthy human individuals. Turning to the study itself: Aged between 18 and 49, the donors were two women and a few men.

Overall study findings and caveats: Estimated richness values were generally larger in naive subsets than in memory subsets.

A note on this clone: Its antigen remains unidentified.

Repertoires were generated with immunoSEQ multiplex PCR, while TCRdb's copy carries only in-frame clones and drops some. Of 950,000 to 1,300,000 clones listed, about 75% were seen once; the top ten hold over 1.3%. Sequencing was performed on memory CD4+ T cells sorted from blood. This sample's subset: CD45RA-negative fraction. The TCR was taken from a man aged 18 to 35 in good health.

CDR3 loop: CASSQGPTGGNIQYF. CDR3 in DNA: TGCGCCAGCAGCCAAGGCCCGACAGGGGGAAACATTCAGTACTTC. This chain connects TRBV4-1 to TRBJ2-4; TRBD1 agrees at 9 bases. This CDR3 has 15 amino acids. The germline V gene encodes CDR1 MGHRA and CDR2 YSYEKL. V was pared by 1 base and J by 6 bases, with 4 bases of the junction left unmatched.